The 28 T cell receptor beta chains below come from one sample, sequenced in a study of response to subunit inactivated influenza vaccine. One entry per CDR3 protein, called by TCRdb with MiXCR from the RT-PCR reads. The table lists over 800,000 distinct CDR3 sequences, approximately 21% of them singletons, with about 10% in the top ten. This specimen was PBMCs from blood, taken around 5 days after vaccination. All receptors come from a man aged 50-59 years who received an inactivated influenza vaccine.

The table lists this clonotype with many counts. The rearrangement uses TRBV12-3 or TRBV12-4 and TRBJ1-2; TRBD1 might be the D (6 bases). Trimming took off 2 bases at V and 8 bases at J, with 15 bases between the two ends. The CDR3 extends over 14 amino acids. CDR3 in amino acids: CASSLIQQGNGYTF. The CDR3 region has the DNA TGTGCCAGCAGTTTAATACAACAGGGTAACGGCTACACCTTC.

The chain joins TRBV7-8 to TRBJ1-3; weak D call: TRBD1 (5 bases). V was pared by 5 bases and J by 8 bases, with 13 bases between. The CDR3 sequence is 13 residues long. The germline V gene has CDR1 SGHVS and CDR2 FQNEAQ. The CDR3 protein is CASSGGDGDTIYF. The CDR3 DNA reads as TGTGCCAGCAGCGGGGGGGATGGGGACACCATATATTTT.

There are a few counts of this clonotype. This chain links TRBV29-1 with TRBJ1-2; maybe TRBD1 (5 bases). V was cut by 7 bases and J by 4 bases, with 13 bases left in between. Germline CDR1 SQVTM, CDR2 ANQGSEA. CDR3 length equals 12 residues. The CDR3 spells CSARGPLYGYTF. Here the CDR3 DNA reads TGCAGCGCCCGGGGCCCCCTCTATGGCTACACCTTC.

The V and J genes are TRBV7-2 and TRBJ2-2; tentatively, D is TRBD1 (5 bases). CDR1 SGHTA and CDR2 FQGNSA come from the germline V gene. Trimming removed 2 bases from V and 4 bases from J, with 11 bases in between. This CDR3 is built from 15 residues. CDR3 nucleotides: TGTGCCAGCAGCTTAAAGGGGTTGGGCACCGGGGAGCTGTTTTTT. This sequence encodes CASSLKGLGTGELFF.

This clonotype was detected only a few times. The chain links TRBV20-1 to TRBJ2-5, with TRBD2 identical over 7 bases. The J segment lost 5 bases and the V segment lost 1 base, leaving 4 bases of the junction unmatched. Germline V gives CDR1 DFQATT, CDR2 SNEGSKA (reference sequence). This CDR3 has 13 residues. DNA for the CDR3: TGCAGTGCTAGAGCACTAGCGCTGGAGACCCAGTACTTC. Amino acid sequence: CSARALALETQYF.

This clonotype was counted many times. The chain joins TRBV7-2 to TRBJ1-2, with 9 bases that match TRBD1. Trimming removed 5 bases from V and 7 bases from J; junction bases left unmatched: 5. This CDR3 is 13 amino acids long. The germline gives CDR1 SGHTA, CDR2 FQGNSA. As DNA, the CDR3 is TGTGCCAGCAGCCGGGACAGGGTAGTTGGCTACACCTTC. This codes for CASSRDRVVGYTF.

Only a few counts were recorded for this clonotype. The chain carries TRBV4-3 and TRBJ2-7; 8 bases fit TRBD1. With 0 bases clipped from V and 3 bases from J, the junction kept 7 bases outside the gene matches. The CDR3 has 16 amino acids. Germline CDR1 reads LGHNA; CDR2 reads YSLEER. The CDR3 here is CASSQDLEQGVYEQYF. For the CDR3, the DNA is TGCGCCAGCAGCCAAGATCTAGAACAGGGGGTCTACGAGCAGTACTTC.

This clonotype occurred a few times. The CDR3 here is CASSYWVAGGEGEQFF. The CDR3 DNA is TGTGCCAGCAGTTACTGGGTAGCGGGAGGAGAAGGTGAGCAGTTCTTC. The genes are TRBV6-2 or TRBV6-3 and TRBJ2-1; 10 bases line up with TRBD2. From germline, CDR1 is MNHEY and CDR2 SVGEGT. The V segment lost 1 base and the J segment 9 bases; nucleotides outside the gene matches: 9. The length of the CDR3 is 16 residues.

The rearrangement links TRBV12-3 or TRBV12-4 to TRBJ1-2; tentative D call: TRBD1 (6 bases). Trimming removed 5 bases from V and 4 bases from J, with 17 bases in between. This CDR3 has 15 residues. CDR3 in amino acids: CASSHTGTSGYGYTF. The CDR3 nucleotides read TGTGCCAGCAGTCACACCGGGACATCCGGCTATGGCTACACCTTC.

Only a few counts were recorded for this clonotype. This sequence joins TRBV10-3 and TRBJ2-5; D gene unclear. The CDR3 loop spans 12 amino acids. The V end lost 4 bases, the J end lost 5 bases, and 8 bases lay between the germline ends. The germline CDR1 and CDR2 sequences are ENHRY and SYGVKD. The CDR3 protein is CAISATVETQYF. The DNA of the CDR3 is TGTGCCATCAGTGCCACCGTGGAGACCCAGTACTTC.

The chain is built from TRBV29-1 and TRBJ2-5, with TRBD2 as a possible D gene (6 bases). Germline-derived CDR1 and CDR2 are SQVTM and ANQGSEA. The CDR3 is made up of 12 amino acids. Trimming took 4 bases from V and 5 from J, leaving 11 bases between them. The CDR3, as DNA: TGCAGCGTTGCCGCGGGAACGGAGACCCAGTACTTC. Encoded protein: CSVAAGTETQYF.

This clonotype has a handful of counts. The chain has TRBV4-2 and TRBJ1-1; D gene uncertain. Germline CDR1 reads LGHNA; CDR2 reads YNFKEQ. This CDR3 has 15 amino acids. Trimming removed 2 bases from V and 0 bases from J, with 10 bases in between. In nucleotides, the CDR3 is TGTGCCAGCAGCCAATCAGAACTGATGAACACTGAAGCTTTCTTT. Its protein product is CASSQSELMNTEAFF.

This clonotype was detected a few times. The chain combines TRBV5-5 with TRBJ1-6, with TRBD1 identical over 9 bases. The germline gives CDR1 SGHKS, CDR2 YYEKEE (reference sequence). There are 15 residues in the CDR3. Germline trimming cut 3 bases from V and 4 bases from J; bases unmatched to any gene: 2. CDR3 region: CASSSGQGYNSPLHF. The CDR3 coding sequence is TGTGCCAGCAGCTCGGGACAGGGATATAATTCACCCCTCCACTTT.

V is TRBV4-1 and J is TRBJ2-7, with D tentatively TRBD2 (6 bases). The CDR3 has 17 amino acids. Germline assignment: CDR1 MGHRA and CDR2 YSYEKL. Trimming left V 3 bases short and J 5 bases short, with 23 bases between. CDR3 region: CASSHRPGGNLNNEQYF. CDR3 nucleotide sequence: TGCGCCAGCAGCCACCGACCGGGCGGGAACCTGAATAACGAGCAGTACTTC.

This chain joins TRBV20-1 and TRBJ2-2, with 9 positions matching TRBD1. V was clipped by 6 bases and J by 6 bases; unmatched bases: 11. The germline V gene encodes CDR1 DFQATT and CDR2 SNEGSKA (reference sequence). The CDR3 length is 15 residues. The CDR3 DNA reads TGCAGTGCCAGACAGGGGGGGCGCTCCGCCGGGGAGCTGTTTTTT. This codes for CSARQGGRSAGELFF.

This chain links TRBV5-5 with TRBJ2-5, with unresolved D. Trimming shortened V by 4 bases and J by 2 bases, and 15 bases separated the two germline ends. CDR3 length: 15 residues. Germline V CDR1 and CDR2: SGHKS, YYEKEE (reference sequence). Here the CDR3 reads CASSPGPSRQETQYF. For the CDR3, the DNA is TGTGCCAGCAGCCCCGGACCCTCGAGGCAAGAGACCCAGTACTTC.

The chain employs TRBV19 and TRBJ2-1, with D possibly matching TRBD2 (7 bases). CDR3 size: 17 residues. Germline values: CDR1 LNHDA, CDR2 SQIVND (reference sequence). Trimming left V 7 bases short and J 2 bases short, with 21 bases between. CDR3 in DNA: TGTGCCAGTATGCGCAGGGGAGGGCTGCGTCCCTACAATGAGCAGTTCTTC. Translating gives CASMRRGGLRPYNEQFF. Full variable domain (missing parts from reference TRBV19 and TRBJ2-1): DGGITQSPKYLFRKEGQNVTLSCEQNLNHDAMYWYRQDPGQGLRLIYYSQIVNDFQKGDIAEGYSVSREKKESFPLTVTSAQKNPTAFYLCASMRRGGLRPYNEQFFGPGTRLTVL.

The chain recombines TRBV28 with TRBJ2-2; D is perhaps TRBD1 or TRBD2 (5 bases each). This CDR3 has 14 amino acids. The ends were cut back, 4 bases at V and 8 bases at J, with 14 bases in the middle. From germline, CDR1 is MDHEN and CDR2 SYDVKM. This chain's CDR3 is CASSWGPRPGELFF. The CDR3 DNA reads TGTGCCAGCAGTTGGGGACCCCGGCCGGGGGAGCTGTTTTTT.

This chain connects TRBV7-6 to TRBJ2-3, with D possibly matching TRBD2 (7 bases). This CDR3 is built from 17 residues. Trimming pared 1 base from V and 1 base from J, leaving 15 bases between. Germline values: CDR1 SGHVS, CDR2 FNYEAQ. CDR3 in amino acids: CASSLGGGRVGTDTQYF. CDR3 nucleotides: TGTGCCAGCAGCTTAGGCGGGGGCCGGGTCGGCACAGATACGCAGTATTTT.

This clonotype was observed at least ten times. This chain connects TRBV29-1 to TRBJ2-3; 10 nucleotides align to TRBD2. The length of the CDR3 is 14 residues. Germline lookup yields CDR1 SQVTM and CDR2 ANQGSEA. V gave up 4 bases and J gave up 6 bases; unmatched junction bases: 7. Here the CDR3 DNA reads TGCAGCGTTGGACCTAGCGGGAGTACGGATACGCAGTATTTT. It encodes CSVGPSGSTDTQYF.

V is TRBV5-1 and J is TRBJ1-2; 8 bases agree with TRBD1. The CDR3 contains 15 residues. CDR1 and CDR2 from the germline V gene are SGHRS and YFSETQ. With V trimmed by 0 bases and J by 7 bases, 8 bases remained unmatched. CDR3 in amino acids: CASSLEPGGVAGYTF. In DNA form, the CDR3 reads TGCGCCAGCAGCTTGGAGCCAGGGGGCGTCGCTGGCTACACCTTC.

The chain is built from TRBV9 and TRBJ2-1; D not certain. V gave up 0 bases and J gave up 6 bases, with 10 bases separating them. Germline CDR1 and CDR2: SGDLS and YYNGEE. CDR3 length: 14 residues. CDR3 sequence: CASSVVFASNEQFF. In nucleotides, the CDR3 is TGTGCCAGCAGCGTAGTGTTCGCAAGCAATGAGCAGTTCTTC.

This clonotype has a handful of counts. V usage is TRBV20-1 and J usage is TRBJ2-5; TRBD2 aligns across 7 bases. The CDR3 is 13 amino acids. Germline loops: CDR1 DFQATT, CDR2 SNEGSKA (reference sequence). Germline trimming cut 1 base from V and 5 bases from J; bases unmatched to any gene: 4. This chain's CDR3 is CSARVPGGETQYF. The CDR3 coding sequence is TGCAGTGCTAGAGTTCCCGGGGGGGAGACCCAGTACTTC.

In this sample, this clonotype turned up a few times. CDR3 bases: TGTGCCAGCAATCGCGGCGGGCCCTCCTACGAGCAGTACTTC. Translating it yields CASNRGGPSYEQYF. The chain is built from TRBV12-3 or TRBV12-4 and TRBJ2-7, with D perhaps TRBD2 (5 bases). V was trimmed by 7 bases and J by 0 bases, leaving 13 bases between them. CDR3 size: 14 residues.

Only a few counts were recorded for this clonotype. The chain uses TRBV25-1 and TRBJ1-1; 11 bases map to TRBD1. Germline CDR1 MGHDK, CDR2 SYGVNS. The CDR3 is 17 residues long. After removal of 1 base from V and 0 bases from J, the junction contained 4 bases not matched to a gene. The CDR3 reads CASSELGQGAMNTEAFF. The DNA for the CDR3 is TGTGCCAGCAGTGAATTAGGACAGGGGGCCATGAACACTGAAGCTTTCTTT.

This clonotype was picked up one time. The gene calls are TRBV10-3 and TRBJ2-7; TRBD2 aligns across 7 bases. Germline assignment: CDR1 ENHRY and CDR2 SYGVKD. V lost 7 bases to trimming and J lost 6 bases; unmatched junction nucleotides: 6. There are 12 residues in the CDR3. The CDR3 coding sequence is TGTGCCATCAAGGCTAGCGGCAGCGAGCAGTACTTC. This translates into CAIKASGSEQYF.

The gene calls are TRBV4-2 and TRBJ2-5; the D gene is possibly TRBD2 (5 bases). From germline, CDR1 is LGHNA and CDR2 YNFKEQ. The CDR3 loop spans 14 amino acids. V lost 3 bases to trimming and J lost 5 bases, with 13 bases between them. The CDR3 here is CASSQVADSETQYF. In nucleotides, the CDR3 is TGTGCCAGCAGCCAGGTGGCGGACTCTGAGACCCAGTACTTC.

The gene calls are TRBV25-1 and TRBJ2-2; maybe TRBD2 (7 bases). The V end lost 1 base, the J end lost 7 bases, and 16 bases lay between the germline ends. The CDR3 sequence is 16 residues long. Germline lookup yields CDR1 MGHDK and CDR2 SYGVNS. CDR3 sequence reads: CASSEWGGQAGGELFF. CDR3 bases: TGTGCCAGCAGTGAATGGGGGGGCCAAGCCGGCGGGGAGCTGTTTTTT.